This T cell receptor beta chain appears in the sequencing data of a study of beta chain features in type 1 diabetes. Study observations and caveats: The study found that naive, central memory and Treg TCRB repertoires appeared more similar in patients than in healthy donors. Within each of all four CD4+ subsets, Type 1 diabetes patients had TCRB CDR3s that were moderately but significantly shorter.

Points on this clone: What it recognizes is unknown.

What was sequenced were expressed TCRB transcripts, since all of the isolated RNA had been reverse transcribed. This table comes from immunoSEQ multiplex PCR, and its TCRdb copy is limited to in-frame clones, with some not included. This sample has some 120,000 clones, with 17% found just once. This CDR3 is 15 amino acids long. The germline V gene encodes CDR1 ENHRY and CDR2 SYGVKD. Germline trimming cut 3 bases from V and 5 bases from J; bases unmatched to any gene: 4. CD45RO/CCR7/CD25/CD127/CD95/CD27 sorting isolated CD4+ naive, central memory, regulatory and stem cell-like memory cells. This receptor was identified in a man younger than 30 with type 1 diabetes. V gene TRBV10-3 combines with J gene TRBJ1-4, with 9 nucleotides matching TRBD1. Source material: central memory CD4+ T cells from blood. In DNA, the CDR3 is TGTGCCATCAGTGATACCGGGACAGGGAATGAAAAACTGTTTTTT. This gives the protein CAISDTGTGNEKLFF.